This T cell receptor (beta chain) emerged from a study of identical twins. In TCRdb, the 5' RACE reads were re-called with MiXCR into one record per CDR3 protein. The sample holds more than 400,000 distinct CDR3 sequences, roughly 15% seen once. This CDR3 contains 12 residues. The germline V gene encodes CDR1 DFQATT and CDR2 SNEGSKA (reference sequence). V lost 6 bases and J lost 3; bases outside the gene matches: 5. This sample was shared with a second study, whose subject was yellow fever vaccine responses in identical twins.

The sample consisted of CD4+ T cells sorted from blood. This receptor was identified in a woman between 18 and 29 years old in good health. The chain has TRBV20-1 and TRBJ2-7; 7 bases are a match to TRBD2. The CDR3 loop reads CSAKRGDYEQYV. The CDR3 DNA sequence: TGCAGTGCGAAACGGGGGGACTACGAGCAGTACGTC.